This T cell receptor beta chain is drawn from a study of blood T cell repertoires in COVID-19. The overall study: The study drew acute and convalescent COVID-19 samples from the United States, Italy and Spain. PBMCs, B-cell-depleted T cells, or T cells provided the cDNA or gDNA that made up the material.

The germline V gene encodes CDR1 LNHNV and CDR2 YYDKDF (reference sequence). CDR3 length: 16 amino acids. Trimming took 5 bases from V and 1 from J, leaving 16 bases between them. Original data processing: Reference gene primer amplification gave estimated nucleated cell counts. Clones were read by immunoSEQ multiplex PCR, and TCRdb kept only the in-frame ones, dropping some. V and J calls and clone size are as listed in that table; D and trimming were resolved from the DNA. The sample holds fewer than 45,000 clones, just under 75% seen once. Seattle enrolled patients during active infection and tracked them longitudinally.

The receptor's source is a man aged 70 or older with COVID-19, enrolled during active disease. The sequencing input was peripheral blood. The chain carries TRBV15 and TRBJ2-3; tentative D call: TRBD2 (6 bases). The CDR3 sequence: CATSSPRDSGTDTQYF. DNA of the CDR3: TGTGCCACCAGCTCACCCCGGGACTCGGGCACAGATACGCAGTATTTT.